The present entry profiles one TCR beta chain with its context. Antigen specificity is unknown. These data come from a study of cytomegalovirus exposure and HLA in healthy donors. Points from the study as a whole: According to a later analysis, most TCR beta chains associated with CMV appeared HLA-restricted. Immune exposure information available was restricted to CMV serostatus.

V was shortened by 2 bases and J by 7 bases, with 9 bases between the two germline ends. This CDR3 has 11 amino acids. CDR1 and CDR2 (germline): DFQATT, SNEGSKA (reference sequence). The PCR employed 60 Vbeta primers together with 13 Jbeta primers. How the authors handled the data: A later analysis tallied 65 million to 85 million unique TCR beta chains, 8.5 million to 11 million of them shared. Sequenced by immunoSEQ multiplex PCR; TCRdb stores in-frame clones only, minus some. V, J and clone size reflect that table, while D and trimming were determined from the DNA. The sample records approximately 210,000 clones, roughly 82% being singletons.

The sample consisted of PBMCs. The source is a man between 40 and 49 years old in good health and CMV-seropositive. The chain links TRBV20-1 to TRBJ2-7; D uncertain. The CDR3 spells CSARRGLEQYV. DNA for the CDR3: TGCAGTGCTAGAAGAGGTTTAGAGCAGTACGTC.